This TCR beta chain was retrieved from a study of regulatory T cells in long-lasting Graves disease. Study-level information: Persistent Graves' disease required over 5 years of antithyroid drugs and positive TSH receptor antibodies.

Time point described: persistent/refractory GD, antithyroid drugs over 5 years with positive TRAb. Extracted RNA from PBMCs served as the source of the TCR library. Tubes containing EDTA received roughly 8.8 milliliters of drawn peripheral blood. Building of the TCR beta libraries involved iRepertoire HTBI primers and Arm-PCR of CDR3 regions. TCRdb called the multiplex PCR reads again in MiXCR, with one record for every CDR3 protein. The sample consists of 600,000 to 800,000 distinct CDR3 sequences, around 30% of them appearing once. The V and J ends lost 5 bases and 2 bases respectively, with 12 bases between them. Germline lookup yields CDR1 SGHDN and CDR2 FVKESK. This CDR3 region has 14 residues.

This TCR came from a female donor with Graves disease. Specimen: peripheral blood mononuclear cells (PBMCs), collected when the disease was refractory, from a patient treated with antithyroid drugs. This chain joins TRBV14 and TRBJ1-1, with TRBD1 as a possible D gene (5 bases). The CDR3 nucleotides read TGTGCCAGCAGCATACAACAGGCTAACACTGAAGCTTTCTTT. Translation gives CASSIQQANTEAFF.